Following are 32 T cell receptor beta chains from one sample sequenced in a study of PD-L1 blockade in urothelial cancer. Regarding time point: peripheral blood 6 weeks after treatment start. Assay: immunoSEQ multiplex PCR; the TCRdb copy retains only in-frame clones and omits some. The sample lists about 48,000 clones, roughly 80% seen once, with around 9.1% in the top ten. The input for sequencing was PBMCs, taken around atezolizumab (anti-PD-L1) treatment. All receptors come from a man aged 65-85 years with urothelial cancer.

The chain recombines TRBV6-6 with TRBJ2-3, with 8 bases that match TRBD1. The ends lost 6 bases at V and 2 bases at J; junction bases unmatched: 4. This CDR3 has 14 residues. The V gene's germline CDR1 is MNHNY and CDR2 SVGAGI (reference sequence). CDR3: CASRDRGLTDTQYF. The CDR3 coding sequence is TGTGCCAGCAGAGACAGGGGACTCACAGATACGCAGTATTTT.

The sample holds a few counts of this clone. The V gene is TRBV11-1, the J gene TRBJ2-1; 9 nucleotides align to TRBD1. The CDR3 is 15 residues long. Germline CDR1 and CDR2: SGHAT and FQDESV (reference sequence). V gave up 5 bases and J gave up 3 bases; unmatched junction bases: 5. The CDR3 DNA sequence: TGTGCCAGCAGCCCGGACAGGGGCTACTACAATGAGCAGTTCTTC. Encoded protein: CASSPDRGYYNEQFF.

This clone was counted a few times. The chain employs TRBV11-2 and TRBJ2-7, with D maybe TRBD1 (6 bases). The length of the CDR3 is 15 residues. Between the trimmed V and J ends, which lost 7 bases and 2 bases, there was a span of 18 bases. Germline values: CDR1 SGHAT, CDR2 FQNNGV. The CDR3 DNA reads as TGTGCCAGCACCCCGGCAACGACAGGCACCTACGAGCAGTACTTC. Its protein product is CASTPATTGTYEQYF.

J is TRBJ2-7 and V is TRBV6-4, with D perhaps TRBD1 (5 bases). Germline CDR1 reads MRHNA; CDR2 reads SNTAGT. There are 15 residues in the CDR3. With 8 bases removed from V and 0 bases from J, the gap between germline ends came to 17 bases. CDR3 residues: CASDKPGNTSYEQYF. The CDR3 DNA follows: TGTGCCAGCGATAAACCAGGGAATACCTCCTACGAGCAGTACTTC.

The rearrangement links TRBV29-1 to TRBJ2-1; 9 bases fit TRBD1. Per germline, CDR1 SQVTM and CDR2 ANQGSEA. V shed 4 bases and J 7 bases; nucleotides not matched to a gene: 8. The CDR3 covers 14 residues. The CDR3 sequence: CSVAETGGKNEQFF. As DNA, the CDR3 is TGCAGCGTTGCCGAGACAGGGGGGAAGAATGAGCAGTTCTTC.

The chain combines TRBV28 with TRBJ2-3; no clear D. The ends were cut back, 7 bases at V and 3 bases at J, with 11 bases in the middle. This CDR3 is 13 amino acids long. Germline assignment: CDR1 MDHEN and CDR2 SYDVKM. For the CDR3, the DNA is TGTGCCAGCATCGAAGCACCAACAGATACGCAGTATTTT. Its translation is CASIEAPTDTQYF.

The chain uses TRBV7-9 and TRBJ2-7, with D perhaps matching TRBD1 (5 bases). The CDR3 runs 14 residues. V shed 5 bases and J shed 1 base, with 12 bases lying between them. Germline loops: CDR1 SEHNR, CDR2 FQNEAQ (reference sequence). CDR3 residues: CASSSPGFSYEQYF. The CDR3 DNA is TGTGCCAGCAGCAGCCCAGGGTTTTCCTACGAGCAGTACTTC.

This chain connects TRBV27 to TRBJ1-4; D might be TRBD1 (5 bases). Trimming removed 3 bases from V and 3 bases from J, with 11 bases in between. CDR1 MNHEY and CDR2 SMNVEV come from the germline V gene (reference sequence). This CDR3 is built from 15 residues. Here the CDR3 DNA reads TGTGCCAGCAGTTTGGCGGGACGGCCTAATGAAAAACTGTTTTTT. Translating gives CASSLAGRPNEKLFF.

The rearrangement joins TRBV11-1 to TRBJ2-7; 9 nucleotides match TRBD2. The V segment lost 2 bases and the J segment 6 bases; nucleotides outside the gene matches: 8. CDR3 length: 15 residues. CDR1 is SGHAT and CDR2 is FQDESV in the germline V gene (reference sequence). CDR3 sequence: CASSLQGSGSSEQYF. In DNA, the CDR3 is TGTGCCAGCAGCTTACAGGGTAGCGGGAGTAGCGAGCAGTACTTC.

In this sample, this clone turned up a few times. V usage is TRBV2 and J usage is TRBJ2-7; unclear D gene. The CDR3 totals 12 residues. V gave up 4 bases and J gave up 7 bases, with 11 bases separating them. Germline CDR1 is SNHLY and CDR2 is FYNNEI. DNA for the CDR3: TGTGCCAGCAGTGGGCGGAGTAGGGAGCAGTACTTC. Its translation: CASSGRSREQYF. Based on the CDR3 plus reference TRBV2 and TRBJ2-7, the full variable domain is EPEVTQTPSHQVTQMGQEVILRCVPISNHLYFYWYRQILGQKVEFLVSFYNNEISEKSEIFDDQFSVERPDGSNFTLKIRSTKLEDSAMYFCASSGRSREQYFGPGTRLTVT.

This chain uses TRBV10-1 with TRBJ1-5; unclear D gene. The length of the CDR3 is 12 residues. CDR1 is WNHNN, CDR2 SYGVQD, per germline (reference sequence). The V end lost 4 bases, the J end lost 1 base, and 2 bases lay between the germline ends. The CDR3 protein is CASSASNQPQHF. DNA for the CDR3: TGCGCCAGCAGTGCAAGCAATCAGCCCCAGCATTTT.

The rearrangement links TRBV9 to TRBJ2-1; TRBD2 is a possible D gene (5 bases). V lost 0 bases and J lost 5, with 15 bases in between. The germline CDR1 and CDR2 sequences are SGDLS and YYNGEE. There are 16 residues in the CDR3. The CDR3 sequence: CASSVEGGGPDNEQFF. CDR3 DNA: TGTGCCAGCAGCGTAGAGGGCGGCGGGCCAGACAATGAGCAGTTCTTC.

The CDR3 loop reads CAITPTGGGYEQYF. CDR3 DNA sequence: TGTGCCATCACTCCTACAGGGGGGGGCTACGAGCAGTACTTC. The rearrangement uses TRBV10-3 and TRBJ2-7; TRBD1 might be the D (8 bases). Germline lookup yields CDR1 ENHRY and CDR2 SYGVKD. Trimming shortened V by 7 bases and J by 3 bases, and 16 bases separated the two germline ends. The CDR3 loop spans 14 amino acids.

The chain combines TRBV30 with TRBJ1-1; D uncertain. Per the germline V gene, CDR1 is GTSNPN and CDR2 is SVGIG (reference sequence). There are 13 residues in the CDR3. The germline V and J ends were trimmed by 4 bases and 0 bases, with 9 bases remaining between them. The CDR3 bases are TGTGCCTGGAAAGTCAGAATGAACACTGAAGCTTTCTTT. It yields the protein CAWKVRMNTEAFF.

The V and J genes are TRBV5-5 and TRBJ2-7; TRBD2 agrees at 12 bases. The length of the CDR3 is 15 residues. V shed 4 bases, J shed 3 bases, and the junction held 5 bases outside the gene matches. Germline-derived CDR1 and CDR2 are SGHKS and YYEKEE (reference sequence). This CDR3 reads CASSEGLAGIYEQYF. The CDR3 DNA sequence: TGTGCCAGCAGCGAAGGACTAGCGGGAATCTACGAGCAGTACTTC.

J is TRBJ2-5 and V is TRBV5-4, with a tentative D call TRBD2 (5 bases). Germline V gives CDR1 SGHNT, CDR2 YYREEE (reference sequence). Trimming took off 0 bases at V and 1 base at J, with 10 bases between the two ends. This CDR3 contains 15 residues. CDR3 nucleotide sequence: TGTGCCAGCAGCTTGGGTTCGCTAGCCCAAGAGACCCAGTACTTC. As protein: CASSLGSLAQETQYF.

The rearrangement uses TRBV27 and TRBJ2-7; TRBD2 might be the D (6 bases). V lost 0 bases and J 3 bases, leaving 15 bases between the germline ends. Germline CDR1 and CDR2: MNHEY and SMNVEV (reference sequence). The CDR3 length is 16 residues. For the CDR3, the DNA is TGTGCCAGCAGTTTATCGAACAGTGAGGGACTCTACGAGCAGTACTTC. Its protein product is CASSLSNSEGLYEQYF.

The chain couples TRBV9 to TRBJ2-3; TRBD2 might be the D (5 bases). V was pared by 2 bases and J by 4 bases, with 11 bases between. This CDR3 has 14 amino acids. Germline values: CDR1 SGDLS, CDR2 YYNGEE. For the CDR3, the DNA is TGTGCCAGCAGCGTGAGGGTGGCGCCAGATACGCAGTATTTT. It encodes CASSVRVAPDTQYF.

As to this clone: The junction departs from the called germline gene at one end, perhaps through a read error. The chain uses TRBV28 and TRBJ2-7; 12 bases agree with TRBD1. This CDR3 is built from 19 residues. Germline CDR1 and CDR2: MDHEN and SYDVKM. The CDR3 nucleotides read TGTGCCAGCAGTTTACATGATCTCGTCGGGACAGGGGGCTCCCACGAGCAGTACTTC. The encoded protein is CASSLHDLVGTGGSHEQYF.

This clone was seen a single time. The V call is TRBV4-1, the J call TRBJ2-1; TRBD2 is a possible D gene (5 bases). CDR3 length: 16 amino acids. Germline V gene sequence: CDR1 MGHRA, CDR2 YSYEKL. V lost 1 base and J 11 bases, leaving 21 bases between the germline ends. The DNA for the CDR3 is TGCGCCAGCAGCCAAGCAGCGGCGCCCTCTACAATGAAGCAGTTCTTC. Translation: CASSQAAAPSTMKQFF.

V gene TRBV30 combines with J gene TRBJ2-3, with TRBD2 matching over 8 bases. The CDR3 has 14 residues. The trim removed 0 bases at V and 8 bases at J, leaving 7 bases unmatched. Germline V gene lookup returns CDR1 GTSNPN and CDR2 SVGIG (reference sequence). CDR3 bases: TGTGCCTGGAGTGTCGCGGGAGGAATCAGTACGCAGTATTTT. Protein: CAWSVAGGISTQYF.

There are a few counts of this clone. The rearrangement uses TRBV6-4 and TRBJ1-2, with a weak D call TRBD1 (6 bases). This CDR3 region has 15 residues. The germline V gene has CDR1 MRHNA and CDR2 SNTAGT. V gave up 0 bases and J gave up 4 bases, with 12 bases separating them. The CDR3 is CASSDSETGTYGYTF. The CDR3 nucleotides read TGTGCCAGCAGTGACTCAGAAACAGGGACCTATGGCTACACCTTC.

There are a few counts of this clone. The rearrangement uses TRBV7-8 and TRBJ2-7; D not resolved. From germline, CDR1 is SGHVS and CDR2 FQNEAQ. This CDR3 region has 13 residues. V was cut by 2 bases and J by 6 bases, with 11 bases left in between. The CDR3 DNA sequence: TGTGCCAGCAGCTTACGGTCCCTCGCCGAGCAGTACTTC. It yields the protein CASSLRSLAEQYF.

The chain links TRBV5-4 to TRBJ2-3; 9 positions match TRBD1. Germline loops: CDR1 SGHNT, CDR2 YYREEE (reference sequence). The trim removed 3 bases at V and 1 base at J, leaving 0 bases unmatched. This CDR3 is 14 amino acids long. The CDR3 DNA sequence: TGTGCCAGCAGCTGGACAGGGGGCACAGATACGCAGTATTTT. It yields the protein CASSWTGGTDTQYF.

J is TRBJ2-6 and V is TRBV5-1; 16 bases map to TRBD2. V dropped 4 bases and J dropped 4; count of bases not matched to a gene: 8. CDR3 length: 19 residues. CDR1 is SGHRS, CDR2 YFSETQ, per germline. CDR3 DNA sequence: TGCGCCAGCAGCGTGGGACTAGCGGGAGGGCCGGCGGGGGCCAACGTCCTGACTTTC. This translates into CASSVGLAGGPAGANVLTF.

The chain uses TRBV6-1 and TRBJ1-4; 7 nucleotides agree with TRBD1. This CDR3 has 15 residues. V was clipped by 4 bases and J by 8 bases; unmatched bases: 10. Germline V gene data show CDR1 as MNHNS and CDR2 as SASEGT. The CDR3 DNA reads as TGTGCCAGCAGTGCTGACAGGGAGTCGGGCGAAAAACTGTTTTTT. Amino acid sequence: CASSADRESGEKLFF.

The V call is TRBV2, the J call TRBJ1-1; 8 bases map to TRBD1. After removal of 8 bases from V and 4 bases from J, the junction contained 12 bases not matched to a gene. Germline CDR1 is SNHLY and CDR2 is FYNNEI. This CDR3 region has 15 residues. The CDR3, as DNA: TGTGCCAGCGGAATTACACAGGGGGGAGGCACTGAAGCTTTCTTT. Its protein is CASGITQGGGTEAFF.

This chain connects TRBV19 to TRBJ2-7, with 11 bases fitting TRBD2. Germline loops: CDR1 LNHDA, CDR2 SQIVND (reference sequence). V was clipped by 4 bases and J by 0 bases; unmatched bases: 5. This CDR3 is built from 16 residues. CDR3 sequence reads: CASSKTGTSGSYEQYF. For the CDR3, the DNA is TGTGCCAGTAGTAAAACTGGGACTAGCGGCTCCTACGAGCAGTACTTC.

The chain joins TRBV30 to TRBJ2-7, with a tentative D call TRBD2 (7 bases). From germline, CDR1 is GTSNPN and CDR2 SVGIG (reference sequence). The CDR3 totals 13 residues. Deletions cut 2 bases from V and 1 base from J, with 9 bases between. CDR3: CAWSRGGSYEQYF. DNA for the CDR3: TGTGCCTGGAGTAGGGGGGGGTCCTACGAGCAGTACTTC.

This chain links TRBV11-2 with TRBJ2-3, with TRBD1 identical over 8 bases. V trimming: 5 bases; J trimming: 3 bases; junction bases outside the gene matches: 4. The CDR3 consists of 14 residues. CDR1 is SGHAT, CDR2 FQNNGV, per germline. This CDR3 is CASSRGQGTDTQYF. The CDR3 DNA reads TGTGCCAGCAGCCGTGGACAGGGAACAGATACGCAGTATTTT.

V gene TRBV6-1 combines with J gene TRBJ1-3; 7 nucleotides align to TRBD1. Germline CDR1 MNHNS, CDR2 SASEGT. This CDR3 region has 16 residues. With 2 bases clipped from V and 4 bases from J, the junction kept 8 bases outside the gene matches. CDR3 region: CASSEIVRGIGNTIYF. CDR3 nucleotides: TGTGCCAGCAGTGAAATCGTCAGGGGGATAGGAAACACCATATATTTT.

This chain links TRBV5-4 with TRBJ2-3; 7 nucleotides agree with TRBD2. The CDR3 is 15 residues long. The V and J ends lost 2 bases and 3 bases, in that order; junction bases with no gene match: 6. Germline V gives CDR1 SGHNT, CDR2 YYREEE (reference sequence). This CDR3 is CASSLAGRSTDTQYF. CDR3 DNA sequence: TGTGCCAGCAGCTTAGCGGGGAGGAGTACAGATACGCAGTATTTT.